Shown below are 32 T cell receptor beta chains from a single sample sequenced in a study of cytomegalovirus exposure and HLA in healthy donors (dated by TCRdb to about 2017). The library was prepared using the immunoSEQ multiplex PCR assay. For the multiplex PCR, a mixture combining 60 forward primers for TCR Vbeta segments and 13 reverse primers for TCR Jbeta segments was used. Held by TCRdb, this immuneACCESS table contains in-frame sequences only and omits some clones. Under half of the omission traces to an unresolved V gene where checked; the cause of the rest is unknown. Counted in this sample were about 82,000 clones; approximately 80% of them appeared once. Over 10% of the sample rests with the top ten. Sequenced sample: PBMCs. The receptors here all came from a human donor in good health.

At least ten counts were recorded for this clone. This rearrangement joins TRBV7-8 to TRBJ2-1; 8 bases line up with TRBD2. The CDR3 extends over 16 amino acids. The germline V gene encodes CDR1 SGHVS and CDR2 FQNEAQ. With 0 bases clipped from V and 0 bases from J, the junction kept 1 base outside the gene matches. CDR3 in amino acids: CASSLAGRGSYNEQFF. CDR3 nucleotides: TGTGCCAGCAGCTTAGCCGGGAGGGGCTCCTACAATGAGCAGTTCTTC. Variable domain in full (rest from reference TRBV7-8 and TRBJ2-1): GAGVSQSPRYKVAKRGQDVALRCDPISGHVSLFWYQQALGQGPEFLTYFQNEAQLDKSGLPSDRFFAERPEGSVSTLKIQRTQQEDSAVYLCASSLAGRGSYNEQFFGPGTRLTVL.

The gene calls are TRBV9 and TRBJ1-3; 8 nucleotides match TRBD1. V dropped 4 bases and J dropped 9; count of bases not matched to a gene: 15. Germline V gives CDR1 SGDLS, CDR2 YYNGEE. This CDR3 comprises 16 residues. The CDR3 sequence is CASSSPGQGKGSTIYF. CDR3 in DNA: TGTGCCAGCAGCTCCCCCGGACAGGGAAAGGGGAGCACCATATATTTT.

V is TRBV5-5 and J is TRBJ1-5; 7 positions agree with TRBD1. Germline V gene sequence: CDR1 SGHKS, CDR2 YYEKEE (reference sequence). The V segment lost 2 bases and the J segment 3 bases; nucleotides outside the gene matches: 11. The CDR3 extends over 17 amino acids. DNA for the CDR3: TGTGCCAGCAGCTTAGATTGGGAGGACAGGTTCAATCAGCCCCAGCATTTT. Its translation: CASSLDWEDRFNQPQHF.

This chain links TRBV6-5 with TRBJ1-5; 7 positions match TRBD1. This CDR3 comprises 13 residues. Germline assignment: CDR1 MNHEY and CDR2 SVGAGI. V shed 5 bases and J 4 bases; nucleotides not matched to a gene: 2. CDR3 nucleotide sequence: TGTGCCAGCAGTAACAGGGGAAATCAGCCCCAGCATTTT. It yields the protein CASSNRGNQPQHF.

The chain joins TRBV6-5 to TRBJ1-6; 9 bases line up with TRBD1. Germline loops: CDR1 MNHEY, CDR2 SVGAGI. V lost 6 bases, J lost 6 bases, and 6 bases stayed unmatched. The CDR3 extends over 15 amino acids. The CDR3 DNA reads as TGTGCCAGCAGCGGCGGGACAGGGCGTAATTCACCCCTCCACTTT. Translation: CASSGGTGRNSPLHF.

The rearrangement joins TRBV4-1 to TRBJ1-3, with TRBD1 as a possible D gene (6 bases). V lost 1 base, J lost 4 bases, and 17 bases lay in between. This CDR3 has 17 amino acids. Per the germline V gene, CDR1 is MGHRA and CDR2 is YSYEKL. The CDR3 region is CASSQGTGTTGGNTIYF. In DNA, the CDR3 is TGCGCCAGCAGCCAAGGCACAGGGACGACGGGGGGAAACACCATATATTTT.

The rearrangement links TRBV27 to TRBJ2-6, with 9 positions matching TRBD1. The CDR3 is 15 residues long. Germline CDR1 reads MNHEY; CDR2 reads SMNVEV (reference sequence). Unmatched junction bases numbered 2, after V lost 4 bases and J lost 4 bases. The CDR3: CASSSQGAGANVLTF. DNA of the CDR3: TGTGCCAGCAGTTCACAGGGGGCAGGGGCCAACGTCCTGACTTTC.

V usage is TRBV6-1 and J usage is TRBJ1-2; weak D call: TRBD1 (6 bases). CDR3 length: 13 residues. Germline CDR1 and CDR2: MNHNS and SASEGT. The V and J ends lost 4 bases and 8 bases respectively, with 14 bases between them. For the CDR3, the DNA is TGTGCCAGCAGTGTAGTACAGGGAAGCGGCTACACCTTC. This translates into CASSVVQGSGYTF.

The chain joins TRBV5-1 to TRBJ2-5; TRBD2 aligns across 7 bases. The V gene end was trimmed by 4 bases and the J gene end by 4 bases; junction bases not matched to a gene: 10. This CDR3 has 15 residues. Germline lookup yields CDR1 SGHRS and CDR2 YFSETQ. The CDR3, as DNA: TGCGCCAGCAGCCCCCTCGGGGGGTCCGCAGAGACCCAGTACTTC. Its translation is CASSPLGGSAETQYF.

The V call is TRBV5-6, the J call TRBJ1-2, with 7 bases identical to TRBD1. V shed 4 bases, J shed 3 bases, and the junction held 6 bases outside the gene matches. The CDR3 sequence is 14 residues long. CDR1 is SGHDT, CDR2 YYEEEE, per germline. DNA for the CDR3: TGTGCCAGCAGCGTAGGGGGCGCGGACTATGGCTACACCTTC. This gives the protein CASSVGGADYGYTF.

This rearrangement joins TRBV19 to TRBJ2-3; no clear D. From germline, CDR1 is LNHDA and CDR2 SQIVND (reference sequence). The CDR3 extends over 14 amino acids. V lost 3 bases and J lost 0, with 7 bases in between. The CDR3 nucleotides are TGTGCCAGTAGTATGTATAGCAGCACAGATACGCAGTATTTT. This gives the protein CASSMYSSTDTQYF.

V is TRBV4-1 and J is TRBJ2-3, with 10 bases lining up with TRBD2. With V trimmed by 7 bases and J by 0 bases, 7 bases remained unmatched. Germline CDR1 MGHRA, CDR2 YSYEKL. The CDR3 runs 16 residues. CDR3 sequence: CASKAGGEASTDTQYF. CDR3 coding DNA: TGCGCCAGCAAAGCGGGGGGGGAAGCTAGCACAGATACGCAGTATTTT.

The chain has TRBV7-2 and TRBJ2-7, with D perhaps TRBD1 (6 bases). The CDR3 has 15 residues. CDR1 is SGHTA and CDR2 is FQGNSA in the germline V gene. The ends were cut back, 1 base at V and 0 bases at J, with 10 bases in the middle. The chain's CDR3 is CASSLEGQSSYEQYF. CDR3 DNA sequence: TGTGCCAGCAGCTTAGAAGGACAGAGCTCCTACGAGCAGTACTTC.

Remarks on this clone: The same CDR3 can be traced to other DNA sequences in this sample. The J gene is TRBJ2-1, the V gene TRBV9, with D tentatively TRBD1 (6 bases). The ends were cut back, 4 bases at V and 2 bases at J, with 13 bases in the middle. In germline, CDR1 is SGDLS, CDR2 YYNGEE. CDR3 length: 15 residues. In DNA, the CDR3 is TGTGCCAGCAGCCCCCAGGGGAACGCCTACAATGAGCAGTTCTTC. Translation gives CASSPQGNAYNEQFF.

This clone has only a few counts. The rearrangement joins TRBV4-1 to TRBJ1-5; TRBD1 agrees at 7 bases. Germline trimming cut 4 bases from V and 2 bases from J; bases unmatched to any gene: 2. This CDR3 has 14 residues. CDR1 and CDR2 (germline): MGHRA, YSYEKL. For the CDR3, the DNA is TGCGCCAGCAGCCTAACAGGGGGCAATCAGCCCCAGCATTTT. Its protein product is CASSLTGGNQPQHF.

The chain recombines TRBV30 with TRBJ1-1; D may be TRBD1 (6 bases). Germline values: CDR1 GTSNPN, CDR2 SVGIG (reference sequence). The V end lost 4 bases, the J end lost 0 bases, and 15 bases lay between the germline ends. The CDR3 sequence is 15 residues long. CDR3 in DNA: TGTGCCTGGACCTACGGAGACAGGTTGAACACTGAAGCTTTCTTT. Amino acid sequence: CAWTYGDRLNTEAFF.

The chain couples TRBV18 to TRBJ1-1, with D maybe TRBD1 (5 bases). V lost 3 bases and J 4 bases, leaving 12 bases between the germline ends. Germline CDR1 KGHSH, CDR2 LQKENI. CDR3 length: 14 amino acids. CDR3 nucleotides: TGTGCCAGCTCACCGGTGGGCGGGGGCACTGAAGCTTTCTTT. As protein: CASSPVGGGTEAFF.

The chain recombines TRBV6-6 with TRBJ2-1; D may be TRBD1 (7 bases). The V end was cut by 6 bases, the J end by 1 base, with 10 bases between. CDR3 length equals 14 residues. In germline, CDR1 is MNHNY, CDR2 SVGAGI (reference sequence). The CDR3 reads CASSQGGSYNEQFF. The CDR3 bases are TGTGCCAGCAGCCAGGGGGGTTCCTACAATGAGCAGTTCTTC.

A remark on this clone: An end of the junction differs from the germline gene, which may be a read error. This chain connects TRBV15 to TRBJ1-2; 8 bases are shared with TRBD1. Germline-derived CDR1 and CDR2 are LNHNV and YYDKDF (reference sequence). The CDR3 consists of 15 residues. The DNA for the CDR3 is TGTGCCACCAGCACTAAAGCAGGGGGCGAGTATGGCTACCCCTTC. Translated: CATSTKAGGEYGYPF.

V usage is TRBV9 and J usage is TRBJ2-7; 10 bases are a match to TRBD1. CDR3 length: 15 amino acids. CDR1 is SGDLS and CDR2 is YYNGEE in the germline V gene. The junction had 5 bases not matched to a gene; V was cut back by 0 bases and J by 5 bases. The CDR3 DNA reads TGTGCCAGCAGCGTAGGGGACAGGGGTTTCCACGAGCAGTACTTC. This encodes CASSVGDRGFHEQYF.

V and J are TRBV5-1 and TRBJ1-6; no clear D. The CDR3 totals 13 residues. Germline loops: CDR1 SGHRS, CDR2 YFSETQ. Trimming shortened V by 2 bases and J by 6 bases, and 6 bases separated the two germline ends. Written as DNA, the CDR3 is TGCGCCAGCAGCTTATCAGTTAATTCACCCCTCCACTTT. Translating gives CASSLSVNSPLHF.

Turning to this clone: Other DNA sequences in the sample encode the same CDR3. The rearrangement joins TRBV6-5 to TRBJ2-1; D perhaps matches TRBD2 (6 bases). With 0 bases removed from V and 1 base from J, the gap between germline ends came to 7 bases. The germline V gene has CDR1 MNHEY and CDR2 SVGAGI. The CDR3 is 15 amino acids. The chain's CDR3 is CASSYSSGSYNEQFF. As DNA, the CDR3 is TGTGCCAGCAGTTACTCTAGCGGTTCCTACAATGAGCAGTTCTTC.

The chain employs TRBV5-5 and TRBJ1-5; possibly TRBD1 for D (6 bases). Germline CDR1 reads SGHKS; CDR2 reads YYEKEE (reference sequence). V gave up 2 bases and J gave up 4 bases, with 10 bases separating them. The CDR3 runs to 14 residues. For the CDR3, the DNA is TGTGCCAGCAGCTTTGGACAGCCTAATCAGCCCCAGCATTTT. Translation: CASSFGQPNQPQHF.

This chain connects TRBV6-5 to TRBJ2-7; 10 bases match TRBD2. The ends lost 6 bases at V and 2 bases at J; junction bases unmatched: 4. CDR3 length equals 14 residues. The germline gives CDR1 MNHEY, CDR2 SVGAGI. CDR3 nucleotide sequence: TGTGCCAGCAGATTAGCGGGGGGACCCTACGAGCAGTACTTC. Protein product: CASRLAGGPYEQYF.

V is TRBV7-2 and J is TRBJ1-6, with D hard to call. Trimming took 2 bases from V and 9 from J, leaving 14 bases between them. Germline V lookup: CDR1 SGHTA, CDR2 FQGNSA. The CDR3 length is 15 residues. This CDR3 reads CASSLSGIGPSPLHF. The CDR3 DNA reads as TGTGCCAGCAGCTTATCCGGGATTGGGCCTTCACCCCTCCACTTT.

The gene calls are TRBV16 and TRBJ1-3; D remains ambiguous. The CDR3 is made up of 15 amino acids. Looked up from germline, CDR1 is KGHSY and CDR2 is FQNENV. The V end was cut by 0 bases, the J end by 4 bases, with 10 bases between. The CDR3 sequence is CASSQSLAGGNTIYF. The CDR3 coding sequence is TGTGCCAGCAGCCAATCTCTCGCCGGGGGAAACACCATATATTTT.

CDR3 sequence (DNA): TGTGCCACCAGCAGAGTCCCGACTAGCGCATCTGATACGCAGTATTTT. Translated: CATSRVPTSASDTQYF. This chain joins TRBV15 and TRBJ2-3, with 8 bases fitting TRBD2. The germline V gene encodes CDR1 LNHNV and CDR2 YYDKDF (reference sequence). The CDR3 is 16 amino acids. The junction had 9 bases not matched to a gene; V was cut back by 1 base and J by 6 bases.

For the CDR3, the DNA is TGTGCCAGCTCACGGACGACAGGGGGCCCTCCGGGCGGCACCGGGGAGCTGTTTTTT. Translation gives CASSRTTGGPPGGTGELFF. This chain connects TRBV18 to TRBJ2-2, with 10 bases identical to TRBD1. Germline trimming cut 4 bases from V and 4 bases from J; bases unmatched to any gene: 15. Germline V CDR1 and CDR2: KGHSH, LQKENI. This CDR3 spans 19 amino acids.

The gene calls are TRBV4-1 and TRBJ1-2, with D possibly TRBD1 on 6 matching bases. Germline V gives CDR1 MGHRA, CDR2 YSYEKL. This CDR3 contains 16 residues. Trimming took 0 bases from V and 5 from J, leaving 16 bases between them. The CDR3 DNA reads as TGCGCCAGCAGCCAAGACCCCACAGGGACGCCTTATGGCTACACCTTC. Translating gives CASSQDPTGTPYGYTF.

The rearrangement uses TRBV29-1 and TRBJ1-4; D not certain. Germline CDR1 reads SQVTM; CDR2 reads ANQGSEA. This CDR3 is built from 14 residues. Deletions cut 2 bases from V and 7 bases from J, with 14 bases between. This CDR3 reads CSVELRGMPEKLFF. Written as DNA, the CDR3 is TGCAGCGTTGAATTGAGAGGGATGCCTGAAAAACTGTTTTTT. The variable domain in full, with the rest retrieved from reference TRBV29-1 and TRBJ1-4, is SAVISQKPSRDICQRGTSLTIQCQVDSQVTMMFWYRQQPGQSLTLIATANQGSEATYESGFVIDKFPISRPNLTFSTLTVSNMSPEDSSIYLCSVELRGMPEKLFFGSGTQLSVL.

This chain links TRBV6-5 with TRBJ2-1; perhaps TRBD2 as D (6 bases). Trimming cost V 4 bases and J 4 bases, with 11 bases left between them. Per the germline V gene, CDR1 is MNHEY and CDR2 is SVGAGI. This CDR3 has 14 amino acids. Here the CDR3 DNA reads TGTGCCAGCAGTTCCGGGGGACCTTACAATGAGCAGTTCTTC. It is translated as CASSSGGPYNEQFF.

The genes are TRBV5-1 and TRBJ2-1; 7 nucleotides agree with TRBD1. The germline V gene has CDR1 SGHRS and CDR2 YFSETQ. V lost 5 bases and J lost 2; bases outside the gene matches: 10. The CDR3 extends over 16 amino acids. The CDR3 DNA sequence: TGCGCCAGCAGTTCTACGACAGGGCTAACCTACAATGAGCAGTTCTTC. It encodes CASSSTTGLTYNEQFF.